This TCR beta chain came from a study of T cell responses to AZD1222 COVID-19 vaccine. Findings and caveats of the study: Following two doses of AZD1222, Spike-specific TCR breadth and depth rose. Repertoire sampling occurred only after the peak T cell response.

Measured with immunoSEQ multiplex PCR; TCRdb has only the in-frame clones, and not every one. The sample holds some 150,000 clones; 90% to 95% are singletons and the top ten take over 0.7%. J was trimmed by 4 bases and V by 4 bases; bases with no gene match: 8. CDR1 is SGHDT, CDR2 YYEEEE, per germline. This CDR3 is 15 amino acids long. This clone was detected once. As yet, its antigen is unknown. The sample consisted of peripheral blood, taken on day 0 of AZD1222 vaccination. The chain carries TRBV5-6 and TRBJ1-2; TRBD1 matches 9 bases. The receptor was isolated from an adult in good health. The chain's CDR3 is CASSAPGQGLYGYTF. In DNA, the CDR3 is TGTGCCAGCAGCGCACCGGGACAGGGACTCTATGGCTACACCTTC.